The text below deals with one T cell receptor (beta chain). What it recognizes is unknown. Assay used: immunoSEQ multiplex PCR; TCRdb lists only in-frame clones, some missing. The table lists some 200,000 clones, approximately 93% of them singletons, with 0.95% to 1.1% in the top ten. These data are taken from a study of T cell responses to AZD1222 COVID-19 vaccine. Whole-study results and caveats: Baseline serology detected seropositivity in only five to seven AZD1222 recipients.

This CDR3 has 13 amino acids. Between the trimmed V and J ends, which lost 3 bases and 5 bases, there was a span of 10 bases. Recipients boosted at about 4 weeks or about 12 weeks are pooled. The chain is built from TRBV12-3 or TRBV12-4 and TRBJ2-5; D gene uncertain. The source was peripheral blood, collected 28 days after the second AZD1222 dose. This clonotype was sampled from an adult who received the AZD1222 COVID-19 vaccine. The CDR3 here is CASSFGVRETQYF. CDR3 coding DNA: TGTGCCAGCAGTTTCGGAGTCAGGGAGACCCAGTACTTC.